This is a list of T cell receptor beta chains from one sample in a study of cytomegalovirus exposure and HLA in healthy donors. Clones were read by immunoSEQ multiplex PCR, and TCRdb kept only the in-frame ones, dropping some. The repertoire holds roughly 100,000 clones, with approximately 85% as singletons. Sequencing was performed on PBMCs. Every receptor here comes from a man aged 25 to 40 in good health and CMV-seronegative. CDR3s include the opening cysteine and the closing phenylalanine or tryptophan. A D gene is named only where the DNA matches it firmly. Clone size appears in some rows only: once, few, many, or a class for an expanded clone.

V gene	clone size	D gene	J gene	CDR3 protein	CDR3 DNA
TRBV6-9	.	TRBD1	TRBJ2-5	CASSYPDRGETQYF	TGTGCCAGCAGTTATCCGGACAGGGGAGAGACCCAGTACTTC
TRBV9	once	.	TRBJ1-1	CASSVAFAGPEAFF	TGTGCCAGCAGCGTAGCTTTCGCAGGGCCTGAAGCTTTCTTT
TRBV6-5	.	TRBD1	TRBJ1-1	CASSYSETGETEAFF	TGTGCCAGCAGTTACTCTGAGACAGGGGAAACTGAAGCTTTCTTT
TRBV30	.	.	TRBJ1-2	CAWSRGGFYYGYTF	TGTGCCTGGAGTCGGGGGGGATTTTACTATGGCTACACCTTC
TRBV9	.	TRBD1	TRBJ1-1	CASSPMTGPNTEAFF	TGTGCCAGCAGCCCCATGACAGGGCCGAACACTGAAGCTTTCTTT
TRBV25-1	once	TRBD2	TRBJ2-5	CASSAGTSGNSETQYF	TGTGCCAGCAGTGCCGGGACTAGCGGAAATAGCGAGACCCAGTACTTC
TRBV19	.	TRBD1	TRBJ2-5	CASSILDRQETQYF	TGTGCCAGTAGTATCTTGGACAGGCAAGAGACCCAGTACTTC
TRBV5-4	.	.	TRBJ2-3	CASSLARRGKDTQYF	TGTGCCAGCAGCTTGGCGAGACGGGGAAAGGATACGCAGTATTTT
TRBV7-9	.	.	TRBJ2-5	CASRFSGSHETQYF	TGTGCCAGCAGATTTAGCGGTTCTCACGAGACCCAGTACTTC
TRBV5-1	.	TRBD2	TRBJ2-5	CASSTLAVQETQYF	TGCGCCAGCAGCACCCTAGCGGTCCAAGAGACCCAGTACTTC